The T cell receptor (beta chain) described here comes from a study of cytomegalovirus exposure and HLA in healthy donors. At the level of the study: A prior analysis found fewer than 120 million unique TCR beta sequences from around 190 million T cells.

For this clone: Antigen unknown.

The ends lost 9 bases at V and 3 bases at J; junction bases unmatched: 7. The CDR3 has 15 residues. Germline-derived CDR1 and CDR2 are SGHTA and FQGNSA. Broader study findings: In vitro data verified a few CMV-associated chains as specific for CMV antigens. The sole available immune exposure information was CMV serostatus. In a later analysis, TCR beta V- and J-gene trimming was associated with a missense DCLRE1C variant.

60 Vbeta and 13 Jbeta primers were used in PCR. Profiled with immunoSEQ multiplex PCR; TCRdb holds only in-frame clones, not every one. Seen here are tens of thousands of clones, more than 80% observed once, and the top ten hold approximately 7%. The sequencing input was PBMCs. The TCR originated in a human donor in good health. The chain uses TRBV7-2 and TRBJ2-3; TRBD2 agrees at 12 bases. This chain's CDR3 is CARLAGGHRTDTQYF. CDR3 in DNA: TGTGCCAGACTAGCGGGGGGCCATAGGACAGATACGCAGTATTTT.